Listed here is a single T cell receptor (beta chain). TCRdb re-called the 5' RACE reads and catalogs CDR3 proteins one per entry, DNA excluded. In all, the sample yields about 380,000 distinct CDR3 sequences. These data belong to a study of T cells expressing NK-cell markers. Material for sequencing was blood T cells: a sorted CD56 or NKG2C T cell subset, CD4+ or CD8+ T cells, or bulk PBMC T cells (not recorded which). The TCR originated in a man between 18 and 69 years old in good health.

CDR3 amino acids: CASSHRDRLTDTQYF. The rearrangement uses TRBV12-3 or TRBV12-4 and TRBJ2-3; without DNA, the TCRdb call of TRBD1 cannot be checked. The CDR3 is made up of 15 amino acids.